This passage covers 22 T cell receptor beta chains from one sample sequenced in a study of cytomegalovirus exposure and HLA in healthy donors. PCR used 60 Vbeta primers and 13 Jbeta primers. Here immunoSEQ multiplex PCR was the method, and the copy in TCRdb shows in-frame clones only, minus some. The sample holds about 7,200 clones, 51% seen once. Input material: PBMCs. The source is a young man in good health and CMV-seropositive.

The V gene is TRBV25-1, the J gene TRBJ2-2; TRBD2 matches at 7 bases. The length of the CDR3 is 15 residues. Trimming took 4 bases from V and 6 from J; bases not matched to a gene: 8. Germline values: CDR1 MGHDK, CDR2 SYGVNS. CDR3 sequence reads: CASSGGGGTPGELFF. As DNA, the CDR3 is TGTGCCAGCAGTGGGGGCGGGGGAACACCCGGGGAGCTGTTTTTT.

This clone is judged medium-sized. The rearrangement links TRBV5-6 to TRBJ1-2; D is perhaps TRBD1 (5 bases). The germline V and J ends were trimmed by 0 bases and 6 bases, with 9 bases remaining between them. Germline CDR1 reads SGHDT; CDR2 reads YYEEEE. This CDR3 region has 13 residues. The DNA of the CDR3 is TGTGCCAGCAGCTTGGGCGGGGCGGATGGCTACACCTTC. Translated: CASSLGGADGYTF.

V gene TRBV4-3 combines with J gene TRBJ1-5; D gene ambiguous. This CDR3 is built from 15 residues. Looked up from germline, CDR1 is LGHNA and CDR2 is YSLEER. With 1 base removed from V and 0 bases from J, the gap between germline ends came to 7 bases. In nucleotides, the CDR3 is TGCGCCAGCAGCCAAGGCAGGTTTAGCAATCAGCCCCAGCATTTT. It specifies CASSQGRFSNQPQHF.

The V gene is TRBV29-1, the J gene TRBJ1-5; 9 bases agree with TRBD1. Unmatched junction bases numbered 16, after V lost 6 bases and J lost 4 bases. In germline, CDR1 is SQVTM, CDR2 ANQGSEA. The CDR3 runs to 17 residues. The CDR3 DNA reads TGCAGCGTCATACCGGGACAGGGTTTTCCAAGAAATCAGCCCCAGCATTTT. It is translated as CSVIPGQGFPRNQPQHF.

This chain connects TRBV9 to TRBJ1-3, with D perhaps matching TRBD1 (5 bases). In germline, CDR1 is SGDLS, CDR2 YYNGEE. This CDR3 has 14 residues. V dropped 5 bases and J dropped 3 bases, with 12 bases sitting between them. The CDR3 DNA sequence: TGTGCCAGCAGTGATGCAGGGTTTGGAAACACCATATATTTT. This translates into CASSDAGFGNTIYF.

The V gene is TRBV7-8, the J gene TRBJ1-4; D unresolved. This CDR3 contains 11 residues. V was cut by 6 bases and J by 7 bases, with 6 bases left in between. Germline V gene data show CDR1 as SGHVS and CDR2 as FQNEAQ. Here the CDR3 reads CASRGGEKLFF. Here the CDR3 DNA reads TGTGCCAGCAGGGGAGGTGAAAAACTGTTTTTT.

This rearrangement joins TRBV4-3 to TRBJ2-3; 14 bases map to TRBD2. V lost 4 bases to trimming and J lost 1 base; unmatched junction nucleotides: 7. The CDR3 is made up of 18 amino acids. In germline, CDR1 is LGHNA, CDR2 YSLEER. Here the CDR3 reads CASSRSSGLAGGTDTQYF. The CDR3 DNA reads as TGCGCCAGCAGCCGGTCTTCGGGACTAGCGGGAGGCACAGATACGCAGTATTTT.

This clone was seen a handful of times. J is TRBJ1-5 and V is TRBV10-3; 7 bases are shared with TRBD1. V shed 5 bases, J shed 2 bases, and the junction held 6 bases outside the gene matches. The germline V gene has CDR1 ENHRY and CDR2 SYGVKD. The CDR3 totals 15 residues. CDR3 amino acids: CAISQGGEGNQPQHF. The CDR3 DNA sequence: TGTGCCATCAGTCAGGGGGGAGAGGGCAATCAGCCCCAGCATTTT.

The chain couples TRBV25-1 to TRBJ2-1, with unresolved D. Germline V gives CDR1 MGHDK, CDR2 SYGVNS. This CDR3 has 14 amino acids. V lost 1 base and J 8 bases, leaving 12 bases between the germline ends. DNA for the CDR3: TGTGCCAGCAGTGAATCCCTCGAGGTACATGAGCAGTTCTTC. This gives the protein CASSESLEVHEQFF.

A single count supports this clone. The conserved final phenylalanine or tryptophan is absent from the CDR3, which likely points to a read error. CDR3 in amino acids: CASSQGRGPGMNTEAFV. The CDR3 DNA is TGCGCCAGCAGCCAAGGGCGAGGGCCCGGCATGAACACTGAAGCTTTCGTT. The rearrangement uses TRBV4-3 and TRBJ1-1; D is uncertain. Germline CDR1 is LGHNA and CDR2 is YSLEER. Between the trimmed V and J ends, which lost 1 base and 0 bases, there was a span of 15 bases. The CDR3 consists of 17 residues.

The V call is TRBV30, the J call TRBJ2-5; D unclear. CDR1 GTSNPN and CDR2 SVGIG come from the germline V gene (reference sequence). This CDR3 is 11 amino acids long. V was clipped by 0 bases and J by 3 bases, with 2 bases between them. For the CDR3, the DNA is TGTGCCTGGAGTGTCAAAGAGACCCAGTACTTC. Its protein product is CAWSVKETQYF.

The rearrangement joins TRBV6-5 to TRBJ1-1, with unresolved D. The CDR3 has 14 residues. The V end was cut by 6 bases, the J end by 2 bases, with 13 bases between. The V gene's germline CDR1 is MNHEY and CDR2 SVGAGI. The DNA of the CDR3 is TGTGCCAGCAGCCCCTCGGTGTTCAACACTGAAGCTTTCTTT. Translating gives CASSPSVFNTEAFF.

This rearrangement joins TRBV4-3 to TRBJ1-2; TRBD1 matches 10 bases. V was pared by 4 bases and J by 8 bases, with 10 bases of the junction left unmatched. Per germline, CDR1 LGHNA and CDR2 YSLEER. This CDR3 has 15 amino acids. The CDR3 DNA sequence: TGCGCCAGCAGCCCCGGGACAGGGGTTCCTAGCGGCTACACCTTC. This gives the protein CASSPGTGVPSGYTF.

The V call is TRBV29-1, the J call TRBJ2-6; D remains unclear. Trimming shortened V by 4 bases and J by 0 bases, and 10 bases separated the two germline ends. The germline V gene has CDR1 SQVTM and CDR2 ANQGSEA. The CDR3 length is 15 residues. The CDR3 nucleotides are TGCAGCGTTGCCAGCCCTAGCTCTGGGGCCAACGTCCTGACTTTC. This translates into CSVASPSSGANVLTF. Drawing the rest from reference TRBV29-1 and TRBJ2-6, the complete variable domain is SAVISQKPSRDICQRGTSLTIQCQVDSQVTMMFWYRQQPGQSLTLIATANQGSEATYESGFVIDKFPISRPNLTFSTLTVSNMSPEDSSIYLCSVASPSSGANVLTFGAGSRLTVL.

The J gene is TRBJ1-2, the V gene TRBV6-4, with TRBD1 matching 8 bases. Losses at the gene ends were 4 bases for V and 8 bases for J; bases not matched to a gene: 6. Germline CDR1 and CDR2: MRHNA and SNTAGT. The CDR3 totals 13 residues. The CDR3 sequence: CASSADRGFGYTF. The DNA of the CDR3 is TGTGCCAGCAGTGCCGACAGGGGATTCGGCTACACCTTC.

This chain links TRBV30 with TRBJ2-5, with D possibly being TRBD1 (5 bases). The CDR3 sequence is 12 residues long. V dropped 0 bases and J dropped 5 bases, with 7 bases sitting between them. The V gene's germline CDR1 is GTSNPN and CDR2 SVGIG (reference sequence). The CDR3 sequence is CAWSVGRETQYF. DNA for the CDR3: TGTGCCTGGAGTGTGGGGCGGGAGACCCAGTACTTC.

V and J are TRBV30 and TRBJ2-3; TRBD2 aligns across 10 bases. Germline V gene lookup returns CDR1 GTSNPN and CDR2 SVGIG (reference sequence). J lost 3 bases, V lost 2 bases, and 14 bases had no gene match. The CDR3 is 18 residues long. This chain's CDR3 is CAWSQGASGRGVTDTQYF. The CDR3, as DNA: TGTGCCTGGAGTCAGGGGGCTAGCGGGAGAGGAGTGACAGATACGCAGTATTTT.

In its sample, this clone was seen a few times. DNA for the CDR3: TGTGCCAGCAGCTTTGGTTGGGCTACTTCCTACAATGAGCAGTTCTTC. Protein: CASSFGWATSYNEQFF. This chain connects TRBV7-2 to TRBJ2-1; D is unclear. The CDR3 contains 16 residues. Germline V gene data show CDR1 as SGHTA and CDR2 as FQGNSA. V was trimmed by 3 bases and J by 1 base, leaving 13 bases between them.

The CDR3 DNA follows: TGTGCCAGCAGTGACTTAGCGGGGGGGCCGGATACGCAGTATTTT. Translating gives CASSDLAGGPDTQYF. The V call is TRBV6-4, the J call TRBJ2-3, with TRBD2 matching over 11 bases. The CDR3 spans 15 residues. The germline gives CDR1 MRHNA, CDR2 SNTAGT. The trim removed 1 base at V and 6 bases at J, leaving 3 bases unmatched.

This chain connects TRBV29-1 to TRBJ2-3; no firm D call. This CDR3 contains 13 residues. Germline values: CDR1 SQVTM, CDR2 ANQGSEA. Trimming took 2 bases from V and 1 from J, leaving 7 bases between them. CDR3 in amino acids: CSVEPVRTDTQYF. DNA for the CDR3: TGCAGCGTTGAACCAGTCCGCACAGATACGCAGTATTTT.

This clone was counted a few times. CDR3 in DNA: TGTGCCAGCAGTTTCCCTACCGGACACAATGGCTACACCTTC. The encoded protein is CASSFPTGHNGYTF. The V gene is TRBV28, the J gene TRBJ1-2; D is possibly TRBD1 (5 bases). CDR3 length equals 14 residues. V was cut by 3 bases and J by 6 bases, with 14 bases left in between. Germline V CDR1 and CDR2: MDHEN, SYDVKM.

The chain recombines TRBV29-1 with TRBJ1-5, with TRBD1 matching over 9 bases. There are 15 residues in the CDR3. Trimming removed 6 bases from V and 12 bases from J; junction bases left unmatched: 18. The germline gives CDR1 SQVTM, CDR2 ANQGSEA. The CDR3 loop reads CSVGETGTGIFHQHF. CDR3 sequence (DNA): TGCAGCGTCGGTGAAACCGGGACAGGGATTTTTCACCAGCATTTT.